This T cell receptor (beta chain) was identified in a study of blood T cell repertoires in COVID-19. About the study: There were acute and convalescent COVID-19 samples, and they came from the United States, Italy and Spain. Sources were T cells, B-cell-depleted T cells, or PBMCs; the material itself was cDNA or gDNA.

Sequencing used immunoSEQ multiplex PCR; TCRdb keeps in-frame clones, though not all of them. The repertoire holds around 100,000 clones, roughly 80% seen once, with roughly a third in the top ten. Germline V gives CDR1 SGHTA, CDR2 FQGTGA. V lost 5 bases to trimming and J lost 4 bases; unmatched junction nucleotides: 3. The length of the CDR3 is 13 residues. The sequence derives from a man aged 70-80 years with active or convalescent COVID-19. Sequenced input: peripheral blood. J is TRBJ2-7 and V is TRBV7-3; TRBD1 aligns across 9 bases. The CDR3 region has the DNA TGTGCCAGCAGCCACGGACAGGGGTACGAGCAGTACTTC. It yields the protein CASSHGQGYEQYF.